These 2 T cell receptor beta chains originate from one sample sequenced in a study of cytomegalovirus exposure and HLA in healthy donors. PCR employed 60 Vbeta and 13 Jbeta primers. Sequenced by immunoSEQ multiplex PCR; TCRdb stores in-frame clones only, minus some. The data hold 60,000 to 70,000 clones, with just under 80% observed a single time. Sequenced material: PBMCs. The receptor source for this set is a woman in her 30s in good health and CMV-seronegative.

The genes are TRBV4-3 and TRBJ2-7, with 12 nucleotides matching TRBD2. The germline CDR1 and CDR2 sequences are LGHNA and YSLEER. The trim removed 0 bases at V and 4 bases at J, leaving 13 bases unmatched. The CDR3 is 19 amino acids. CDR3 bases: TGCGCCAGCAGCCAAGACCACGCCCCGACTAGCGGGAGAAGTTACGAGCAGTACTTC. Its translation is CASSQDHAPTSGRSYEQYF.

This clone has just a few counts. Other DNA variants within this sample encode the same CDR3. V is TRBV9 and J is TRBJ2-3; D not certain. Germline lookup yields CDR1 SGDLS and CDR2 YYNGEE. Trimming took 0 bases from V and 1 from J, leaving 3 bases between them. The CDR3 loop spans 13 amino acids. CDR3 in amino acids: CASSVGGTDTQYF. The CDR3 DNA is TGTGCCAGCAGCGTAGGAGGCACAGATACGCAGTATTTT.